What follows are 5 T cell receptor beta chains derived from one specimen sequenced in a study of blood T cell repertoires in COVID-19. Method: immunoSEQ multiplex PCR; TCRdb's copy keeps in-frame clones and lacks some. The table records more than 45,000 clones, 85% to 90% of them present only once. The sequencing input was peripheral blood. These receptors were taken from a man aged 65 to 85 with acute or convalescent COVID-19.

This chain uses TRBV5-5 with TRBJ2-1, with 10 bases identical to TRBD1. Germline lookup yields CDR1 SGHKS and CDR2 YYEKEE (reference sequence). V shed 0 bases and J 4 bases; nucleotides not matched to a gene: 7. There are 17 residues in the CDR3. The CDR3 region is CASSLVVGTGAYNEQFF. CDR3 coding DNA: TGTGCCAGCAGCTTGGTGGTTGGGACAGGGGCTTACAATGAGCAGTTCTTC.

V is TRBV2 and J is TRBJ2-1; TRBD1 matches 9 bases. The germline gives CDR1 SNHLY, CDR2 FYNNEI. V lost 5 bases, J lost 7 bases, and 9 bases stayed unmatched. This CDR3 comprises 15 residues. CDR3 in amino acids: CASSPGQGGFNEQFF. The CDR3 DNA is TGTGCCAGCAGTCCGGGACAGGGAGGTTTTAATGAGCAGTTCTTC.

The chain uses TRBV5-1 and TRBJ2-5, with 11 bases matching TRBD1. V dropped 4 bases and J dropped 0; count of bases not matched to a gene: 5. Per germline, CDR1 SGHRS and CDR2 YFSETQ. The CDR3 extends over 16 amino acids. DNA for the CDR3: TGCGCCAGCAGCACCCGGGACAGGGGGAACCAAGAGACCCAGTACTTC. It encodes CASSTRDRGNQETQYF. The full variable domain, completed using reference TRBV5-1 and TRBJ2-5, is KAGVTQTPRYLIKTRGQQVTLSCSPISGHRSVSWYQQTPGQGLQFLFEYFSETQRNKGNFPGRFSGRQFSNSRSEMNVSTLELGDSALYLCASSTRDRGNQETQYFGPGTRLLVL.

This clone was observed once. The CDR3 loop reads CAIKGNSAGGFTDTQYF. The CDR3 DNA reads TGTGCCATCAAAGGAAATTCGGCGGGAGGCTTCACAGATACGCAGTATTTT. This rearrangement joins TRBV10-3 to TRBJ2-3, with 8 bases matching TRBD2. J gave up 2 bases and V 7 bases, and 14 bases lay outside the gene matches. CDR1 ENHRY and CDR2 SYGVKD come from the germline V gene. This CDR3 is built from 17 residues.

The chain joins TRBV11-2 to TRBJ2-5; 8 positions agree with TRBD2. Germline assignment: CDR1 SGHAT and CDR2 FQNNGV. Trimming removed 8 bases from V and 5 bases from J; junction bases left unmatched: 16. The CDR3 sequence is 16 residues long. In DNA form, the CDR3 reads TGTGCCAGCGGTCGCGCTTTTGCGGGAGGTCGGGAGACCCAGTACTTC. Protein sequence: CASGRAFAGGRETQYF.